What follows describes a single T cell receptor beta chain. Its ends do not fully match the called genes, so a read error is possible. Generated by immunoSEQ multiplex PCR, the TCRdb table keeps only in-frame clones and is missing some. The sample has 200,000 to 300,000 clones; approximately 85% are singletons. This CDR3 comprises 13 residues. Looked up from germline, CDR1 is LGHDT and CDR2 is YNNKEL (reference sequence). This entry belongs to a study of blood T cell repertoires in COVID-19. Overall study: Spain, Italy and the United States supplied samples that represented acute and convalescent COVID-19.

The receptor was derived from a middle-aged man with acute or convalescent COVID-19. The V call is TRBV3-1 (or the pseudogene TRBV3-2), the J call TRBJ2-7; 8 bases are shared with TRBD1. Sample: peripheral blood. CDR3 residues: CASSQDPGTGHSF. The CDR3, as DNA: TGTGCCAGCAGCCAAGACCCGGGGACAGGCCACAGCTTC.